This passage covers 18 T cell receptor beta chains from one sample sequenced in a study of blood T cell repertoires in COVID-19. Sequenced by immunoSEQ multiplex PCR; TCRdb stores in-frame clones only, minus some. Of around 200,000 clones in the sample, around 80% were seen once. The material sequenced was peripheral blood. The receptors were gathered from a man aged 45 to 65 with active or convalescent COVID-19.

This chain links TRBV4-2 with TRBJ2-7; 7 bases agree with TRBD1. This CDR3 is 17 amino acids long. The germline gives CDR1 LGHNA, CDR2 YNFKEQ. V dropped 4 bases and J dropped 7; count of bases not matched to a gene: 19. The CDR3 DNA sequence: TGTGCCAGCAGCCGGACCTTGACCCAGGGGGTGTCTATGGAGCAGTACTTC. It yields the protein CASSRTLTQGVSMEQYF.

This clone has just a few counts. The V call is TRBV30, the J call TRBJ1-4, with 9 bases that match TRBD1. V lost 5 bases and J lost 10; bases outside the gene matches: 11. This CDR3 contains 14 residues. Germline V gives CDR1 GTSNPN, CDR2 SVGIG (reference sequence). The DNA of the CDR3 is TGTGCCTGGGGACCGGGACAGGGAACCCTAAAACTGTTTTTT. It codes for CAWGPGQGTLKLFF.

This clone was observed a handful of times. The gene calls are TRBV5-1 and TRBJ1-4, with 7 positions matching TRBD1. Germline V CDR1 and CDR2: SGHRS, YFSETQ. V lost 2 bases, J lost 4 bases, and 5 bases stayed unmatched. CDR3 length: 15 amino acids. The CDR3 DNA follows: TGCGCCAGCAGCTTAACGGGACAGTTTAATGAAAAACTGTTTTTT. Protein: CASSLTGQFNEKLFF.

This clone came up a few times. The genes are TRBV5-6 and TRBJ1-1; 8 positions agree with TRBD1. The CDR3 is made up of 15 amino acids. Germline loops: CDR1 SGHDT, CDR2 YYEEEE. V was clipped by 4 bases and J by 11 bases; unmatched bases: 16. The CDR3 DNA follows: TGTGCCAGCAGCCGAGGGGGACAGGCCCCGCCGGGGGCTTTCTTT. This encodes CASSRGGQAPPGAFF.

This clone appeared a single time. The V gene is TRBV4-3, the J gene TRBJ1-1, with 11 nucleotides matching TRBD1. The V segment lost 5 bases and the J segment 0 bases; nucleotides outside the gene matches: 2. In germline, CDR1 is LGHNA, CDR2 YSLEER. The CDR3 contains 15 residues. The CDR3, as DNA: TGCGCCAGCAGCGGGGACAGGGGGTTGAACACTGAAGCTTTCTTT. It codes for CASSGDRGLNTEAFF.

V gene TRBV6-5 combines with J gene TRBJ1-2; TRBD1 matches at 8 bases. Trimming took 6 bases from V and 2 from J; bases not matched to a gene: 5. This CDR3 spans 14 amino acids. Germline V gene data show CDR1 as MNHEY and CDR2 as SVGAGI. This chain's CDR3 is CASRTTGENYGYTF. CDR3 sequence (DNA): TGTGCCAGCAGAACGACAGGGGAAAACTATGGCTACACCTTC.

The chain is built from TRBV5-8 and TRBJ1-2; 8 positions match TRBD1. CDR1 SGHTS and CDR2 YDEGEE come from the germline V gene. V shed 4 bases, J shed 6 bases, and the junction held 5 bases outside the gene matches. This CDR3 has 13 amino acids. The CDR3 spells CASSPRDRNGYTF. CDR3 nucleotides: TGTGCCAGCAGCCCAAGGGACAGGAATGGCTACACCTTC.

V and J are TRBV5-6 and TRBJ2-7; 8 positions agree with TRBD1. V lost 0 bases, J lost 5 bases, and 1 base stayed unmatched. Germline V gene lookup returns CDR1 SGHDT and CDR2 YYEEEE. This CDR3 contains 13 residues. In DNA form, the CDR3 reads TGTGCCAGCAGCTTGGGACAGGGGAACGAGCAGTACTTC. Translated: CASSLGQGNEQYF.

The J gene is TRBJ2-7, the V gene TRBV20-1, with 7 bases lining up with TRBD1. The CDR3 covers 13 residues. Germline V gives CDR1 DFQATT, CDR2 SNEGSKA (reference sequence). V lost 3 bases and J lost 2; bases outside the gene matches: 4. CDR3 sequence reads: CSASGQGAYEQYF. The CDR3 coding sequence is TGCAGTGCTAGTGGGCAGGGGGCCTACGAGCAGTACTTC.

The rearrangement uses TRBV6-5 and TRBJ2-3; no firm D call. Per the germline V gene, CDR1 is MNHEY and CDR2 is SVGAGI. V dropped 7 bases and J dropped 6 bases, with 8 bases sitting between them. The CDR3 is made up of 11 amino acids. Written as DNA, the CDR3 is TGTGCCAGCATCCTACTGGATACGCAGTATTTT. Translating gives CASILLDTQYF.

The chain is built from TRBV4-1 and TRBJ2-3; 9 bases match TRBD1. The CDR3 consists of 19 residues. Germline CDR1 is MGHRA and CDR2 is YSYEKL. After removal of 2 bases from V and 0 bases from J, the junction contained 12 bases not matched to a gene. CDR3 nucleotide sequence: TGCGCCAGCAGCCAAAAAAATATGGGACAGGGACCTAGCACAGATACGCAGTATTTT. It specifies CASSQKNMGQGPSTDTQYF.

The rearrangement links TRBV3-1 (or the pseudogene TRBV3-2) to TRBJ2-5; tentatively, D is TRBD2 (6 bases). The J call is uncertain, as TRBJ2-7 better fits the DNA end. The CDR3 has 10 amino acids. CDR1 is LGHDT and CDR2 is YNNKEL in the germline V gene (reference sequence). CDR3 nucleotides: TGTGCCAGCGGAGGGAGCGAGCAGTACTTC. Its translation is CASGGSEQYF.

The count of this clone is one. The V gene is TRBV7-9, the J gene TRBJ1-6; tentatively, D is TRBD1 (6 bases). CDR1 is SEHNR, CDR2 FQNEAQ, per germline (reference sequence). Trimming took 5 bases from V and 11 from J, leaving 16 bases between them. The CDR3 covers 14 residues. CDR3: CASSVGQLPTPLHF. The DNA for the CDR3 is TGTGCCAGCAGCGTAGGACAGCTTCCCACACCCCTCCACTTT.

This clone appeared a few times. The V call is TRBV14, the J call TRBJ1-2; possibly TRBD1 for D (6 bases). The CDR3 is made up of 16 amino acids. Germline lookup yields CDR1 SGHDN and CDR2 FVKESK. V was pared by 4 bases and J by 1 base, with 16 bases between. This CDR3 is CASSPGQLINNYGYTF. The CDR3 DNA is TGTGCCAGCAGCCCTGGACAGCTAATTAATAACTATGGCTACACCTTC.

The J gene is TRBJ2-3, the V gene TRBV9; TRBD1 might be the D (6 bases). CDR3 size: 16 residues. V lost 5 bases and J lost 10, with 26 bases in between. Per the germline V gene, CDR1 is SGDLS and CDR2 is YYNGEE. Here the CDR3 reads CASSGGSQGPTYAQYF. The DNA for the CDR3 is TGTGCCAGCAGTGGTGGATCACAGGGCCCAACCTATGCGCAGTATTTT.

The gene calls are TRBV20-1 and TRBJ1-5, with D unresolved. The germline gives CDR1 DFQATT, CDR2 SNEGSKA (reference sequence). Trimming took 3 bases from V and 4 from J, leaving 7 bases between them. This CDR3 has 12 amino acids. The CDR3 region is CSASGRNQPQHF. CDR3 bases: TGCAGTGCTAGTGGGAGGAATCAGCCCCAGCATTTT.

The chain has TRBV21-1 and TRBJ2-7; the listed D gene, TRBD1, was not tested against the DNA. TRBV21-1 is an annotated pseudogene. CDR3 size: 13 residues. The CDR3 nucleotides read TGTGCCAGCAGCATGAAACTGGGGGCCGAGCAGTACTTC. As protein: CASSMKLGAEQYF.

This chain joins TRBV19 and TRBJ2-5; 12 nucleotides match TRBD1. Germline-derived CDR1 and CDR2 are LNHDA and SQIVND (reference sequence). This CDR3 has 15 residues. With 5 bases clipped from V and 5 bases from J, the junction kept 6 bases outside the gene matches. The CDR3 loop reads CASSFGTGGMETQYF. The DNA of the CDR3 is TGTGCCAGTAGTTTCGGGACAGGGGGCATGGAGACCCAGTACTTC.